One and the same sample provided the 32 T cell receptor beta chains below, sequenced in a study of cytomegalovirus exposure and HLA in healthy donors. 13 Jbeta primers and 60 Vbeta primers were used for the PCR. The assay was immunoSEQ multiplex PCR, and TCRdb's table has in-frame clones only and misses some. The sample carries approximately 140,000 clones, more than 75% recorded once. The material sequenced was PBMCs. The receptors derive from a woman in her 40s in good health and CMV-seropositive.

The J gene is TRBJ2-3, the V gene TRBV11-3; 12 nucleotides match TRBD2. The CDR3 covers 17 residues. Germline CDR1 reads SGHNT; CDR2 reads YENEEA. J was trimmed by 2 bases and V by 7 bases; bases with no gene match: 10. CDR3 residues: CASTIRGLAGHTDTQYF. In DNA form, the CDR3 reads TGTGCCAGCACCATCCGCGGACTAGCGGGACACACAGATACGCAGTATTTT.

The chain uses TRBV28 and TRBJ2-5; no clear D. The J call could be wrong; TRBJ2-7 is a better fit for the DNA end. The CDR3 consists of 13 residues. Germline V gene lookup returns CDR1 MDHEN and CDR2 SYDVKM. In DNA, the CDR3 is TGTGCCAGCAGACCTACTGACTTGTACGAGCAGTACTTC. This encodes CASRPTDLYEQYF.

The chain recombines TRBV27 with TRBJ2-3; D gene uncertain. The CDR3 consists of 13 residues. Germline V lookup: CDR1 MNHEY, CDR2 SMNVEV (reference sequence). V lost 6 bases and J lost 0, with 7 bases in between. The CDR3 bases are TGTGCCAGCAGGGAGAGGAGCACAGATACGCAGTATTTT. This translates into CASRERSTDTQYF.

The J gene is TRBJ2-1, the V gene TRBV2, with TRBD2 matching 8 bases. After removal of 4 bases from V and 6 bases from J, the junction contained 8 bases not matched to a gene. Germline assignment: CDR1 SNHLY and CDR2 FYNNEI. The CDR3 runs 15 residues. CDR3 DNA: TGTGCCAGCAGTGTCAGCGGGAGACACGGCAATGAGCAGTTCTTC. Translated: CASSVSGRHGNEQFF. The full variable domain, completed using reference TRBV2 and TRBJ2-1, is EPEVTQTPSHQVTQMGQEVILRCVPISNHLYFYWYRQILGQKVEFLVSFYNNEISEKSEIFDDQFSVERPDGSNFTLKIRSTKLEDSAMYFCASSVSGRHGNEQFFGPGTRLTVL.

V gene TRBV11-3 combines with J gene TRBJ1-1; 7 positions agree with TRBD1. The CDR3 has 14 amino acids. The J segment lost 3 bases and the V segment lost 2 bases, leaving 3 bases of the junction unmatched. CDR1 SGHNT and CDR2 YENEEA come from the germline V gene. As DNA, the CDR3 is TGTGCCAGCAGCTTACAGGGGGTCCACACTGAAGCTTTCTTT. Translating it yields CASSLQGVHTEAFF.

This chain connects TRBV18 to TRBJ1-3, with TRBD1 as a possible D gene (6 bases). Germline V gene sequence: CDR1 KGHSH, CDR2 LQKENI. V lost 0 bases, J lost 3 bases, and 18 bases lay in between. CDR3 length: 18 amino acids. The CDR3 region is CASSPPGGQILYGNTIYF. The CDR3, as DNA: TGTGCCAGCTCACCACCTGGCGGACAGATTCTTTATGGAAACACCATATATTTT.

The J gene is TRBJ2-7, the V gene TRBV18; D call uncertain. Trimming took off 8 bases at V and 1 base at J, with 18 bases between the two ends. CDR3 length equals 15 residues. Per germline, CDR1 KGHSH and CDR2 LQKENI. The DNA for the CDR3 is TGTGCCAGCGGATCCCAGACCGCGGAATCCTACGAGCAGTACTTC. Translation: CASGSQTAESYEQYF.

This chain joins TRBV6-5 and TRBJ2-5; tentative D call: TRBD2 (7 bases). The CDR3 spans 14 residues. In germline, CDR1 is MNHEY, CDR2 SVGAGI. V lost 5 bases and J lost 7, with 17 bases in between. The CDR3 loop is CASSGRLGGGTQYF. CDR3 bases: TGTGCCAGCAGTGGTCGGCTAGGGGGGGGGACCCAGTACTTC.

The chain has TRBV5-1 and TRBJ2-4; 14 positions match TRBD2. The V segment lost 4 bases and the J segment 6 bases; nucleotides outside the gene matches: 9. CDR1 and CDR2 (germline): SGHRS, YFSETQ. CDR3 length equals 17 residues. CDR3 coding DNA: TGCGCCAGCAGCCCAGGGACTAGCGGGAGATGGGGAAACATTCAGTACTTC. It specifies CASSPGTSGRWGNIQYF.

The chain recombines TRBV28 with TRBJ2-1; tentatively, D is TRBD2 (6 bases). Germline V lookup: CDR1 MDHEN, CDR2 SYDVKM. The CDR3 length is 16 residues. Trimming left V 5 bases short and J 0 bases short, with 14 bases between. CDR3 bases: TGTGCCAGCAGTGGGCTTCTAGCGACCTCCTACAATGAGCAGTTCTTC. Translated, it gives CASSGLLATSYNEQFF.

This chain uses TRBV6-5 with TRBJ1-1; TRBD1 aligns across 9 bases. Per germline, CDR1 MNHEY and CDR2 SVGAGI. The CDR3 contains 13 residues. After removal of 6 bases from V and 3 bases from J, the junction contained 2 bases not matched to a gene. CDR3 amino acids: CASRWTGDTEAFF. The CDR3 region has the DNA TGTGCCAGCAGATGGACAGGGGACACTGAAGCTTTCTTT.

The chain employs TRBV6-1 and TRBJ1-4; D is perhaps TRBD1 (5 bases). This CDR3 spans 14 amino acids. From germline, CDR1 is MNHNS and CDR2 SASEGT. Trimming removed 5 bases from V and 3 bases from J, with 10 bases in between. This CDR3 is CASSTGTSNEKLFF. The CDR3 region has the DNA TGTGCCAGCAGTACCGGGACTTCTAATGAAAAACTGTTTTTT.

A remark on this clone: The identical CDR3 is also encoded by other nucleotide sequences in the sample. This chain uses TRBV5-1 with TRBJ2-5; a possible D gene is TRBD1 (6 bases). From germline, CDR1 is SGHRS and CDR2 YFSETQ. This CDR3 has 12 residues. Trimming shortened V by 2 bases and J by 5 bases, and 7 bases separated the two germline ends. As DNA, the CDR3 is TGCGCCAGCAGCTTAGACAGGGAGACCCAGTACTTC. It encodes CASSLDRETQYF.

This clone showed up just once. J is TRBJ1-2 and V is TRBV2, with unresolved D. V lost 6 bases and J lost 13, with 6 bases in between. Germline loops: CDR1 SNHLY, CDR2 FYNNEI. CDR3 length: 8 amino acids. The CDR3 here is CASRPGTF. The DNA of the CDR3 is TGTGCCAGCAGGCCCGGCACCTTC.

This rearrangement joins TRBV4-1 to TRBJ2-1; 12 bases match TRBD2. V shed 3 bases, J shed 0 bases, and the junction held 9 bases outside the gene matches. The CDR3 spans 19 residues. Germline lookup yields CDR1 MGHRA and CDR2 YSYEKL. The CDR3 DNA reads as TGCGCCAGCAGCCAGAGCGGACTAGCGGGGTTGAGCTCCTACAATGAGCAGTTCTTC. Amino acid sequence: CASSQSGLAGLSSYNEQFF.

The CDR3 loop reads CASRPGLDPNEQFF. The DNA for the CDR3 is TGTGCCAGTAGGCCGGGACTAGACCCCAATGAGCAGTTCTTC. V gene TRBV19 combines with J gene TRBJ2-1; 8 positions match TRBD2. Germline lookup yields CDR1 LNHDA and CDR2 SQIVND (reference sequence). V lost 6 bases and J lost 6; bases outside the gene matches: 7. This CDR3 is 14 amino acids long.

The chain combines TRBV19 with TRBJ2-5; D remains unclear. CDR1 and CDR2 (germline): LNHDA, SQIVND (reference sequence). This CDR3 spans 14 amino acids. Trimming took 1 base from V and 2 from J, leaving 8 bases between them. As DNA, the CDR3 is TGTGCCAGTAGTATAGTATTCAGACAAGAGACCCAGTACTTC. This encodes CASSIVFRQETQYF.

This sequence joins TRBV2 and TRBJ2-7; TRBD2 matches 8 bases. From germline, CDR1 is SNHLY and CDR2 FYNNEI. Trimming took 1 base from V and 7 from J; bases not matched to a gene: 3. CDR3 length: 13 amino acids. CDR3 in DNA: TGTGCCAGCAGTGAAGACCGGGGGGGGGAGCAGTACTTC. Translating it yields CASSEDRGGEQYF.

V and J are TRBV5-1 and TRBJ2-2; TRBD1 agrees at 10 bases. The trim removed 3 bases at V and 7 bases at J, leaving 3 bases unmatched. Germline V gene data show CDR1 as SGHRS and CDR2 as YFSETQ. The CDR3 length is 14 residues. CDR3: CASSWGQGIGELFF. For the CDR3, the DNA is TGCGCCAGCAGCTGGGGACAGGGGATCGGGGAGCTGTTTTTT.

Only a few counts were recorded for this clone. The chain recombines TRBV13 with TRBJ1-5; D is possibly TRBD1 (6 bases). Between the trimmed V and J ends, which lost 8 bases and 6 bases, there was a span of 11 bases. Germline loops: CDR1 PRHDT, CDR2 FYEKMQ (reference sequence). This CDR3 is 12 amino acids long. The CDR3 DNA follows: TGTGCCAGCTCTACAGGGAGTCAGCCCCAGCATTTT. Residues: CASSTGSQPQHF.

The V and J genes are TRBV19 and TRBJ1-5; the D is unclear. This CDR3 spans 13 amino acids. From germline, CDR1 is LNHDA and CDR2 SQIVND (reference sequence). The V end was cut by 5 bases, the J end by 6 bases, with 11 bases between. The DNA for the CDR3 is TGTGCCAGTAGTCCCGCGGCCAGTCAGCCCCAGCATTTT. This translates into CASSPAASQPQHF.

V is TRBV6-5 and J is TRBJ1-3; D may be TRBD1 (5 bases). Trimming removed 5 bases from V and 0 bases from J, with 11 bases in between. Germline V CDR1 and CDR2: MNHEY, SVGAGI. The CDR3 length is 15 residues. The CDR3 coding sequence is TGTGCCAGCAGTCCCGGCCAGGGCTCTGGAAACACCATATATTTT. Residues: CASSPGQGSGNTIYF.

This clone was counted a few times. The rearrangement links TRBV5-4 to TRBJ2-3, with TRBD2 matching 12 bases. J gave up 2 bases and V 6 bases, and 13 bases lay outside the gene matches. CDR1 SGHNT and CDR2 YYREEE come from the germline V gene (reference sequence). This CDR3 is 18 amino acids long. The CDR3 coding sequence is TGTGCCAGCACTCGCTCTAGCGGGAGGGCCCTATTCACAGATACGCAGTATTTT. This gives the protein CASTRSSGRALFTDTQYF.

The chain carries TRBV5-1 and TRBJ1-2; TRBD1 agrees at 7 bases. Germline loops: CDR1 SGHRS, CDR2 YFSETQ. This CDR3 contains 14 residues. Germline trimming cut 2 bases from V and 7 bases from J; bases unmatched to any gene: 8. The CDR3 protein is CASSFRQGGGGYTF. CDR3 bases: TGCGCCAGCAGCTTTCGGCAGGGGGGAGGTGGCTACACCTTC.

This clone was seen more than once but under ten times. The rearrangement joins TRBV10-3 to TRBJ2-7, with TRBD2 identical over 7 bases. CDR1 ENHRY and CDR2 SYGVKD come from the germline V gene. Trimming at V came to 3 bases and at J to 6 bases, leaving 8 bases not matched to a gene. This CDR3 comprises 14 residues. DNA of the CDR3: TGTGCCATCAGTGACGGCGGGAGCAGGACCGAGCAGTACTTC. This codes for CAISDGGSRTEQYF.

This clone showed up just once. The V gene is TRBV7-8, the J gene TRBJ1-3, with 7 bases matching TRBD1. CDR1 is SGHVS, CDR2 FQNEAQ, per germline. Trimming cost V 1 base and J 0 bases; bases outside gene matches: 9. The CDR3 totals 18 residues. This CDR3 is CASSLVHPGTASGNTIYF. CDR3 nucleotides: TGTGCCAGCAGCTTAGTCCACCCCGGGACAGCCTCTGGAAACACCATATATTTT.

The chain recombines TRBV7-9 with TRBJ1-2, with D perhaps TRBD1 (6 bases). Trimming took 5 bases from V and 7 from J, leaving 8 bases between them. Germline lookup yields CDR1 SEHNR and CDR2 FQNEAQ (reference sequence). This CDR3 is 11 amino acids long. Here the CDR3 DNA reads TGTGCCAGCAGCACCAGGGGTGGCTACACCTTC. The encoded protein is CASSTRGGYTF.

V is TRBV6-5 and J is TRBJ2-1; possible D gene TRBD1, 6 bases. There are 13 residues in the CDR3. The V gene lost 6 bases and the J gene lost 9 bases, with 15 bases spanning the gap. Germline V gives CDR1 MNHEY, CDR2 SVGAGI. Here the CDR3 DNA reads TGTGCCAGCAGACGTAACAGGGCCCGTGAGCAGTTCTTC. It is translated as CASRRNRAREQFF.

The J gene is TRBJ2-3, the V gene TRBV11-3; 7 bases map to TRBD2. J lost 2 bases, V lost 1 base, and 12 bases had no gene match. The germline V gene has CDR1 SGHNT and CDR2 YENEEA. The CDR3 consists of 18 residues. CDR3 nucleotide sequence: TGTGCCAGCAGCTTAGGAGTCGGGGCGGGAGTTCCCACAGATACGCAGTATTTT. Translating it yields CASSLGVGAGVPTDTQYF.

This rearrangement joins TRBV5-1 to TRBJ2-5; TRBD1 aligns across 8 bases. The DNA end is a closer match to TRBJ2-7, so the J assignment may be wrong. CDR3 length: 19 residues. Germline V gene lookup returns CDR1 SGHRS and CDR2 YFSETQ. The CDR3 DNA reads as TGCGCCAGCAGCTTGGTACCCCCGGGACAGGTGTTTGAATCCTACGAGCAGTACTTC. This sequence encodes CASSLVPPGQVFESYEQYF.

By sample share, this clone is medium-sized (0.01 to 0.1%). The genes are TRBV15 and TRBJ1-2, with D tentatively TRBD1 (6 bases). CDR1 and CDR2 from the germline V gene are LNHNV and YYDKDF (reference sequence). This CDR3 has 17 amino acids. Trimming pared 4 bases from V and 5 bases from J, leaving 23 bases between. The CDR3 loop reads CATSKRQAPPIPYGYTF. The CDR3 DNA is TGTGCCACCAGCAAAAGACAGGCCCCTCCGATACCTTATGGCTACACCTTC.

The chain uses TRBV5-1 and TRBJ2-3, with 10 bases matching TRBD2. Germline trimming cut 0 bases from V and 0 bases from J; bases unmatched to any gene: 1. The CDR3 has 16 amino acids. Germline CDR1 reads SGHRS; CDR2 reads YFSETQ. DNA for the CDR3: TGCGCCAGCAGCTTGGTACTAGCGGGAAGCACAGATACGCAGTATTTT. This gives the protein CASSLVLAGSTDTQYF. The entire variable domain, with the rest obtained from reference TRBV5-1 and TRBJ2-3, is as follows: KAGVTQTPRYLIKTRGQQVTLSCSPISGHRSVSWYQQTPGQGLQFLFEYFSETQRNKGNFPGRFSGRQFSNSRSEMNVSTLELGDSALYLCASSLVLAGSTDTQYFGPGTRLTVL.